Reported below is one TCR beta chain. Its matching antigen is unknown. V lost 4 bases to trimming and J lost 0 bases, with 1 base between them. In germline, CDR1 is SGDLS, CDR2 YYNGEE. The CDR3 contains 12 residues. This specimen belongs to a study of T cell responses to AZD1222 COVID-19 vaccine. Overall study results and limits: The breadth and depth of Spike-specific TCRs increased once two AZD1222 doses had been given. Nearly half of spike-specific TCRs reportedly target variant regions that are unmutated in the B.1.351 and B.1.1.7 variants.

Measured with immunoSEQ multiplex PCR; TCRdb has only the in-frame clones, and not every one. Found here are roughly 130,000 clones, around 87% of them singletons; the top ten hold about 1.5%. This receptor was identified in an adult in good health. Sequencing was performed on peripheral blood, taken on day 0 of AZD1222 vaccination. The V call is TRBV9, the J call TRBJ1-4; D not certain. Written as DNA, the CDR3 is TGTGCCAGCAGCTCAACTAATGAAAAACTGTTTTTT. As protein: CASSSTNEKLFF.